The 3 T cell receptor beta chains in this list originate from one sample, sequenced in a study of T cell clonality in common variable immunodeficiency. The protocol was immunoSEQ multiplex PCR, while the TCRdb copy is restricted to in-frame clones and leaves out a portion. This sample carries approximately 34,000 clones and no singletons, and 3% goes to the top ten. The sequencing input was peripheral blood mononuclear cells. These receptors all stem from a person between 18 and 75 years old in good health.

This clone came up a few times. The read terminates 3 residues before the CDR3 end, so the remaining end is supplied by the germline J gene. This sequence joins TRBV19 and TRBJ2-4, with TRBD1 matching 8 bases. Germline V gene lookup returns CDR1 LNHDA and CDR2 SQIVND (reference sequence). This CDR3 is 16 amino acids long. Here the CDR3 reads CASSITRTGFNYGQYF. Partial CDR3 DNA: TGTGCCAGTAGTATAACCCGGACAGGGTTTAACTATGGT.

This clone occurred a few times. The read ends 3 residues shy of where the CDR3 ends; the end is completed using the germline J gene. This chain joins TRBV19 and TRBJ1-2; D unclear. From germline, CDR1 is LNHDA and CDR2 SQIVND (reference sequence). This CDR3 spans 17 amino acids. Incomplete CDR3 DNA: TGTGCCAGTAGTATCCCCAGGACTAGCGGGAGATTCGATGAC. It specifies CASSIPRTSGRFDD. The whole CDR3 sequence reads CASSIPRTSGRFDDYTF.

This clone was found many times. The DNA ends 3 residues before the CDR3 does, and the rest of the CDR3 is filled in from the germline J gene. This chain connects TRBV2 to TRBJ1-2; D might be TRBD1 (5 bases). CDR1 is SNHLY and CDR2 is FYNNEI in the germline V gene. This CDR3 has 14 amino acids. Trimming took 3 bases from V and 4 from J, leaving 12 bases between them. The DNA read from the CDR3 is TGTGCCAGCAGTGAGAGGGGAGGTGGCTATGGC. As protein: CASSERGGGYG. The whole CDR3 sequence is CASSERGGGYGYTF.